These 2 T cell receptor beta chains originate from one sample sequenced in a study of T cell responses to AZD1222 COVID-19 vaccine. Libraries were prepared by immunoSEQ multiplex PCR; TCRdb keeps only in-frame clonotypes and omits some of them. The sample records 250,000 to 300,000 clones, almost 95% being singletons. The sample consisted of peripheral blood, taken 28 days after the second AZD1222 dose. The receptors come from an adult who received the AZD1222 COVID-19 vaccine.

This chain links TRBV7-6 with TRBJ2-7, with D maybe TRBD1 (6 bases). Trimming left V 10 bases short and J 7 bases short, with 14 bases between. This CDR3 is built from 11 residues. Per germline, CDR1 SGHVS and CDR2 FNYEAQ. This CDR3 reads CATGRGREQYF. DNA of the CDR3: TGTGCCACCGGCAGGGGTCGGGAGCAGTACTTC.

The V and J genes are TRBV28 and TRBJ2-3, with D possibly being TRBD1 (6 bases). V was cut by 6 bases and J by 2 bases, with 9 bases left in between. Germline V gene lookup returns CDR1 MDHEN and CDR2 SYDVKM. This CDR3 is 13 amino acids long. As DNA, the CDR3 is TGTGCCAGCAGAAGGGGGTCCACAGATACGCAGTATTTT. Protein product: CASRRGSTDTQYF.